What follows are 8 T cell receptor beta chains derived from one specimen sequenced in a study of T cell responses to AZD1222 COVID-19 vaccine. TCRdb's table, derived via immunoSEQ multiplex PCR, lists solely in-frame clones and lacks some. The sample carries approximately 130,000 clones, about 93% recorded once. The sample consisted of peripheral blood, taken on day 0 of AZD1222 vaccination. Source of these receptors: an adult in good health.

V gene TRBV5-6 combines with J gene TRBJ1-1, with no clear D. The CDR3 consists of 13 residues. Per germline, CDR1 SGHDT and CDR2 YYEEEE. V was shortened by 0 bases and J by 1 base, with 4 bases between the two germline ends. As DNA, the CDR3 is TGTGCCAGCAGCTTGGTGAGGAACACTGAAGCTTTCTTT. Its translation: CASSLVRNTEAFF.

In its sample, this clone was seen once. J is TRBJ1-4 and V is TRBV2, with 8 bases that match TRBD1. V was pared by 5 bases and J by 5 bases, with 4 bases of the junction left unmatched. The CDR3 extends over 14 amino acids. Germline V gene data show CDR1 as SNHLY and CDR2 as FYNNEI. The CDR3 DNA reads TGTGCCAGCAGTAGCACAGGGGGAAATGAAAAACTGTTTTTT. It is translated as CASSSTGGNEKLFF.

This chain links TRBV27 with TRBJ2-6, with D uncertain. This CDR3 has 13 amino acids. The germline gives CDR1 MNHEY, CDR2 SMNVEV (reference sequence). Trimming shortened V by 6 bases and J by 0 bases, and 3 bases separated the two germline ends. The CDR3 bases are TGTGCCAGCAGGACCTCTGGGGCCAACGTCCTGACTTTC. Translating gives CASRTSGANVLTF.

The J gene is TRBJ1-5, the V gene TRBV3-1 (or the pseudogene TRBV3-2); TRBD1 agrees at 10 bases. CDR1 and CDR2 from the germline V gene are LGHDT and YNNKEL (reference sequence). Trimming at V came to 4 bases and at J to 7 bases, leaving 4 bases not matched to a gene. The CDR3 consists of 14 residues. CDR3 in amino acids: CASSLGQGGQPQHF. The DNA for the CDR3 is TGTGCCAGCAGCCTAGGACAGGGGGGGCAGCCCCAGCATTTT.

V gene TRBV10-2 combines with J gene TRBJ1-1; no firm D call. Trimming left V 4 bases short and J 1 base short, with 4 bases between. The CDR3 sequence is 12 residues long. Germline CDR1 WSHSY, CDR2 SAAADI. The CDR3: CASSVGNTEAFF. CDR3 in DNA: TGCGCCAGCAGTGTAGGGAACACTGAAGCTTTCTTT.

This chain uses TRBV2 with TRBJ2-1; D gene unclear. The V end was cut by 0 bases, the J end by 2 bases, with 11 bases between. This CDR3 comprises 16 residues. Germline V gene lookup returns CDR1 SNHLY and CDR2 FYNNEI. This CDR3 reads CASSEALPAPYNEQFF. The CDR3 nucleotides read TGTGCCAGCAGTGAAGCGCTGCCCGCACCCTACAATGAGCAGTTCTTC.

This chain uses TRBV2 with TRBJ2-6; D is undetermined. The CDR3 spans 13 residues. Germline assignment: CDR1 SNHLY and CDR2 FYNNEI. V was pared by 5 bases and J by 0 bases, with 2 bases between. Here the CDR3 DNA reads TGTGCCAGCAGTAACTCTGGGGCCAACGTCCTGACTTTC. Encoded protein: CASSNSGANVLTF.

This chain connects TRBV30 to TRBJ1-2, with no clear D. The germline V and J ends were trimmed by 8 bases and 4 bases, with 20 bases remaining between them. CDR3 size: 14 residues. Per germline, CDR1 GTSNPN and CDR2 SVGIG (reference sequence). The CDR3 DNA reads as TGTGCCGGTCTGAAGGCTGAGGTCCTCTATGGCTACACCTTC. Translating it yields CAGLKAEVLYGYTF.